The subject of this entry is one TCR beta chain. V lost 6 bases, J lost 5 bases, and 23 bases lay in between. In germline, CDR1 is SGHTA, CDR2 FQGNSA. The CDR3 totals 16 residues. The data were obtained in a study of blood T cell repertoires in COVID-19. The method was immunoSEQ multiplex PCR; TCRdb's version includes in-frame clones alone and lacks a portion of them. In the table there are 65,000 to 75,000 clones, around 80% of which are singletons. Sequencing was performed on peripheral blood. J is TRBJ2-7 and V is TRBV7-2, with a tentative D call TRBD1 (5 bases). This receptor was identified in a man older than 75 with acute or convalescent COVID-19. Here the CDR3 reads CASSSGGGAQSHEQYF. CDR3 nucleotides: TGTGCCAGCAGTTCGGGCGGTGGGGCCCAAAGCCACGAGCAGTACTTC.